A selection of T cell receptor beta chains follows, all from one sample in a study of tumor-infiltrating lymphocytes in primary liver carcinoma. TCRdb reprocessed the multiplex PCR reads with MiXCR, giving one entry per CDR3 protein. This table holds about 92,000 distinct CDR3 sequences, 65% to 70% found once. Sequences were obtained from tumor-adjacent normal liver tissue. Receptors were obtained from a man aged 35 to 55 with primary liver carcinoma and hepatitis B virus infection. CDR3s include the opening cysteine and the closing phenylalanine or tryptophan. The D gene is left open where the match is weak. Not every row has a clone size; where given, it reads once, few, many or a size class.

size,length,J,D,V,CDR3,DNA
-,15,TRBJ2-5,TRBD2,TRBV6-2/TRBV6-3,CASSYLAGAQETQHF,TGTGCCAGCAGTTACCTAGCGGGGGCTCAAGAGACCCAGCACTTC
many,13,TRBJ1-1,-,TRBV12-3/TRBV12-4,CASSLGEATEAFF,TGTGCCAGCAGTTTAGGGGAGGCCACTGAAGCTTTCTTT
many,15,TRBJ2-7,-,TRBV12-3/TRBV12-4,CASSFGGGRYGEQYF,TGTGCCAGCAGTTTCGGTGGGGGGCGGTACGGCGAGCAGTACTTC
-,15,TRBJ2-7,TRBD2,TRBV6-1,CASSEESGGNYEQYF,TGTGCCAGCAGTGAAGAGTCGGGGGGTAACTACGAGCAGTACTTT
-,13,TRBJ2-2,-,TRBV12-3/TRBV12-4,CASSYRNTGKLFF,TGTGCTAGCAGCTACAGGAACACCGGGAAGCTGTTTTTT
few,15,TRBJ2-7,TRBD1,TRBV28,CASSPLTGDPYEQYF,TGTGCCAGCAGCCCACTTACAGGGGATCCCTACGAGCAGTACTTC
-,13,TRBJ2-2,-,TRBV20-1,CSFPALNTGELFF,TGCAGTTTTCCAGCGCTGAACACCGGGGAGCTGTTTTTT
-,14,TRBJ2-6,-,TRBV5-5,CASSLDSGASVLTF,TGTGCCAGCAGCTTGGATTCGGGGGCCAGCGTCCTGACTTTC
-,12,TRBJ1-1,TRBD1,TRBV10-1,CAGSDGQGDAFF,TGCGCCGGCAGTGATGGACAGGGAGATGCTTTCTTT
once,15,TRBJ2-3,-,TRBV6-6,CASSYVGDGTETQYF,TGTGCCAGCAGTTACGTGGGGGACGGCACAGAAACGCAGTATTTT
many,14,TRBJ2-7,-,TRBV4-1,CASSQEGGAPEQYF,TGCGCCAGCAGCCAAGAGGGGGGGGCGCCAGAGCAGTACTTC
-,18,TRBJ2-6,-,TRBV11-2,CASNLGQGHSSGANVMTF,TGTGCCAGCAACTTAGGGCAAGGGCACAGCTCTGGGGCCAACGTCATGACTTTC
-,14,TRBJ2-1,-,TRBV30,CAWSVRKSYNEQFF,TGTGCCTGGAGTGTACGGAAGAGCTACAATGAGCAGTTCTTC
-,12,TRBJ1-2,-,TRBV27,CVSKQVGLGYTF,TGTGTCAGCAAACAAGTGGGTCTCGGCTACACCTTC
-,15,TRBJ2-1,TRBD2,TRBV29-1,CSVDRVAGGPGEQFF,TGCAGCGTTGATCGGGTAGCGGGAGGGCCTGGCGAGCAGTTCTTC
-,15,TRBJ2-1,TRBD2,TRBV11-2,CTSSDSGNSYNEQSF,TGTACCAGCAGCGATAGCGGGAACTCCTACAATGAGCAGTCCTTC
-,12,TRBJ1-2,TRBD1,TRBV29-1,CSGGTGTYGYTF,TGCAGCGGTGGGACAGGCACTTATGGCTACACTTTC
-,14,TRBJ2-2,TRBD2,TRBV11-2,CISSPSGTRGELFF,TGTATCAGCAGCCCAAGCGGGACGCGGGGGGAGCTGTTTTTT
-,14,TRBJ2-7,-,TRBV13,CARSAQGTLYEKYF,TGTGCCAGGAGTGCCCAAGGGACCCTCTACGAGAAGTACTTC
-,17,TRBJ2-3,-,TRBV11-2,CASSLDPGETSTDTQYF,TGTGCCAGCAGCTTAGATCCGGGGGAGACTAGCACAGATACGCAGTATTTT
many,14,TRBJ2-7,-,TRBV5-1,CASSSGPGAYEQYF,TGCGCCAGCTCCTCGGGGCCGGGGGCCTACGAGCAGTACTTC
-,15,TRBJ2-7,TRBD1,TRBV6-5,CASSYSGQGSYEQYF,TGTGCCAGCAGTTACTCGGGACAGGGCTCCTACGAACAGTACTTC
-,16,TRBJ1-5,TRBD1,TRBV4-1,CASSQERTGKNQPQHF,TGCGCCAGCAGCCAAGAGCGGACAGGTAAGAATCAGCCCCAGCATTTT
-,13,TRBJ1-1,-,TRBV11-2,CPSSLGMNTEAFF,TGTCCCAGTAGCTTAGGCATGAACACTGAAGCTTTCTTT